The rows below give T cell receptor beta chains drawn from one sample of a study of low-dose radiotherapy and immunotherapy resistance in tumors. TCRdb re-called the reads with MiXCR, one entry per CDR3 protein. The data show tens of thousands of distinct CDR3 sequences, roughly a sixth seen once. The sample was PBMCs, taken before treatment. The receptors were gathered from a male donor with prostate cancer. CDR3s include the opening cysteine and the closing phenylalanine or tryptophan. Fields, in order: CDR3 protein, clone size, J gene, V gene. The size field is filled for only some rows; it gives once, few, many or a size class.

cdr3_aa: CASSLEGAEQYF
clone_size: many
j_call: TRBJ2-7
v_call: TRBV7-9

cdr3_aa: CSARARAYEQYF
clone_size: .
j_call: TRBJ2-7
v_call: TRBV20-1

cdr3_aa: CATSRPTGGTFF
clone_size: many
j_call: TRBJ2-1
v_call: TRBV15

cdr3_aa: CSVGTGNSYEQYF
clone_size: .
j_call: TRBJ2-7
v_call: TRBV29-1

cdr3_aa: CSAEMTGVPYKQYF
clone_size: .
j_call: TRBJ2-7
v_call: TRBV29-1

cdr3_aa: CASSFSTGRETQYF
clone_size: many
j_call: TRBJ2-5
v_call: TRBV19

cdr3_aa: CASSQDGTLAGEQYF
clone_size: many
j_call: TRBJ2-7
v_call: TRBV3-1

cdr3_aa: CASRLRTVYGYTF
clone_size: many
j_call: TRBJ1-2
v_call: TRBV10-2

cdr3_aa: CSVAADTDTQYF
clone_size: many
j_call: TRBJ2-3
v_call: TRBV29-1

cdr3_aa: CASSLDLGHGFDEQFF
clone_size: many
j_call: TRBJ2-1
v_call: TRBV11-2

cdr3_aa: CASSQETGRSEAFF
clone_size: many
j_call: TRBJ1-1
v_call: TRBV4-2

cdr3_aa: CASSYPVTSGGRNEQFF
clone_size: many
j_call: TRBJ2-1
v_call: TRBV6-6

cdr3_aa: CSSGGLYGYTF
clone_size: many
j_call: TRBJ1-2
v_call: TRBV29-1

cdr3_aa: CASSRDRVNTGELFF
clone_size: many
j_call: TRBJ2-2
v_call: TRBV6-1

cdr3_aa: CASSYPAGTQFF
clone_size: medium-sized
j_call: TRBJ2-1
v_call: TRBV5-6

cdr3_aa: CASSYSGTGELFF
clone_size: many
j_call: TRBJ2-2
v_call: TRBV6-6

cdr3_aa: CASSHSLAGEYNEQFF
clone_size: many
j_call: TRBJ2-1
v_call: TRBV3-1

cdr3_aa: CASSYSQDNFYNEQFF
clone_size: many
j_call: TRBJ2-1
v_call: TRBV6-5

cdr3_aa: CAIRTGQATGELFF
clone_size: many
j_call: TRBJ2-2
v_call: TRBV10-3

cdr3_aa: CASSFPAYRPRGTQYF
clone_size: .
j_call: TRBJ2-5
v_call: TRBV5-1

cdr3_aa: CASSLDRAIEQFF
clone_size: many
j_call: TRBJ2-1
v_call: TRBV11-2

cdr3_aa: CASSFKRRGEPQETQYF
clone_size: many
j_call: TRBJ2-5
v_call: TRBV27

cdr3_aa: CAISEPGRSQPQHF
clone_size: many
j_call: TRBJ1-5
v_call: TRBV10-3